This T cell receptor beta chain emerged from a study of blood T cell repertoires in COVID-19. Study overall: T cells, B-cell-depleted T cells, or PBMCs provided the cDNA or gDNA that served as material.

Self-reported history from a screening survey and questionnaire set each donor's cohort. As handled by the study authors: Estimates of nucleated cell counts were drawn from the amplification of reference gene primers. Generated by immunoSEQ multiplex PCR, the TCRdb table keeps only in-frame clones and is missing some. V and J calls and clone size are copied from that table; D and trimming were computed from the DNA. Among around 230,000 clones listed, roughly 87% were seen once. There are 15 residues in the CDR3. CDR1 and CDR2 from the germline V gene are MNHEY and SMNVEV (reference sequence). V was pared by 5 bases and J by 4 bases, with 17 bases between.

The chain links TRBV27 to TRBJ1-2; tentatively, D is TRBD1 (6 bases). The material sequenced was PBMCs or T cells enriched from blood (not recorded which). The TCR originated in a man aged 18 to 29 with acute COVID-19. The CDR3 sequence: CASSPTGGGTYGYTF. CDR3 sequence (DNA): TGTGCCAGCAGTCCGACAGGCGGCGGTACCTATGGCTACACCTTC.